This paragraph reports one T cell receptor (beta chain). Its target is not known. The germline and genes are mouse ones. Read data end 4 residues before the CDR3 end; the end is taken from the germline J gene. The sample is drawn from a study of CD8+ T cells in alopecia areata. The study, taken as a whole, reports: Lesional scalp exceeded normal scalp in clonality, especially in alopecia totalis/universalis. Normal-skin resident alphabeta T cells also appear among scalp sample sequences.

cDNA prepared by RNA extraction and subsequent reverse transcription served as the template for sequencing. Assay used: immunoSEQ multiplex PCR; TCRdb lists only in-frame clones, some missing. The sample was found to contain roughly 110,000 clones, and every one recurs. There are 15 residues in the CDR3. The J segment lost 0 bases and the V segment lost 3 bases, leaving 2 bases of the junction unmatched. CDR1 and CDR2 from the germline V gene are FNHDT and SITEND (reference sequence). The TCR comes from a C3H/HeJ mouse with alopecia areata. The MHC haplotype of the strain is H2-k. This chain links TRBV19 with TRBJ2-1, with 8 nucleotides matching TRBD1. Material: lesional skin. The part of the CDR3 DNA that was read is TGTGCCAGCAGTAAGGACAGGGCTAACTATGCT. Amino acid sequence: CASSKDRANYA. The entire CDR3 sequence reads CASSKDRANYAEQFF.